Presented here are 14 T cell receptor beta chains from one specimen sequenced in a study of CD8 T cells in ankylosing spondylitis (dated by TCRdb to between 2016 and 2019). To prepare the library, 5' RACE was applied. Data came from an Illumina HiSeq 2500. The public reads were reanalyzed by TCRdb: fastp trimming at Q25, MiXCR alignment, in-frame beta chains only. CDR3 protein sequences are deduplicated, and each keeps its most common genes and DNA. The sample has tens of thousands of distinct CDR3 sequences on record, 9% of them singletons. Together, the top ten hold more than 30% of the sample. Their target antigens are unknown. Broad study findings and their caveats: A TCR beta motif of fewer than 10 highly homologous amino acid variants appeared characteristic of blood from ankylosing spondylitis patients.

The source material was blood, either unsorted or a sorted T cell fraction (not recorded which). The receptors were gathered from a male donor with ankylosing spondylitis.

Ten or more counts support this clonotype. The CDR3 region is CASSLSGTEAFF. Here the CDR3 DNA reads TGTGCCAGCAGCTTATCAGGTACTGAAGCTTTCTTT. This chain uses TRBV7-9 with TRBJ1-1; D gene ambiguous. V was pared by 2 bases and J by 5 bases, with 6 bases between. The germline V gene has CDR1 SEHNR and CDR2 FQNEAQ (reference sequence). The CDR3 sequence is 12 residues long.

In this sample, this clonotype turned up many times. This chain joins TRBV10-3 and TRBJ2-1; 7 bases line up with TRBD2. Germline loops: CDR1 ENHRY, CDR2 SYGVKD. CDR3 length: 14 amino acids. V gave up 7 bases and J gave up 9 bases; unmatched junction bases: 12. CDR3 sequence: CAIKGREGEGEQFF. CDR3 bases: TGTGCCATCAAGGGCAGGGAGGGAGAAGGTGAGCAGTTCTTC.

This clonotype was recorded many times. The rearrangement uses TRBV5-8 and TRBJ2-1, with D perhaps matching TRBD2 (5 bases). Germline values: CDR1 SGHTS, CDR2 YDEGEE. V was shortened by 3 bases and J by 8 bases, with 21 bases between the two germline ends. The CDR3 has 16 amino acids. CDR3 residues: CASSSGPPRIGDEQFF. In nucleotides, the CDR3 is TGTGCCAGCAGCTCCGGGCCGCCGCGAATCGGGGATGAGCAGTTCTTC.

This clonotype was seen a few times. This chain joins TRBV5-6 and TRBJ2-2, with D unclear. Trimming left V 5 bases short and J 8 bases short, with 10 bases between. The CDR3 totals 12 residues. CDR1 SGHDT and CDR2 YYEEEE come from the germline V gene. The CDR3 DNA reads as TGTGCCAGCAGTAAGGTAGAGGGGGAGCTGTTTTTT. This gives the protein CASSKVEGELFF.

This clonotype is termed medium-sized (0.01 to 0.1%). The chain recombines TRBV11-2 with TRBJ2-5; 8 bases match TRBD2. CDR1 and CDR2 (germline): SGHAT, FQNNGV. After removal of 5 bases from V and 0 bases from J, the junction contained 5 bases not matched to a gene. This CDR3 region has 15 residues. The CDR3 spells CASSILTSDQETQYF. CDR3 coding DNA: TGTGCCAGCAGCATATTGACTAGCGACCAAGAGACCCAGTACTTC.

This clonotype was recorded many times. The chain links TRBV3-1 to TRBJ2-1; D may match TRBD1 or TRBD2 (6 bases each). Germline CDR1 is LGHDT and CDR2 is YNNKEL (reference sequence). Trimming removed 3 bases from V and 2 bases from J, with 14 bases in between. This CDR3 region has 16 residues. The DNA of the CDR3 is TGTGCCAGCAGCCAGGAGGGGGGAGGTCCCTACAATGAGCAGTTCTTC. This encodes CASSQEGGGPYNEQFF.

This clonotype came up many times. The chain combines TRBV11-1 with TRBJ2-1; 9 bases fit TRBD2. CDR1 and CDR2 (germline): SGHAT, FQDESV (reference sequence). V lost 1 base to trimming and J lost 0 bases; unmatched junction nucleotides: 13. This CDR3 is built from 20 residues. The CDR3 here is CASSLVGASGDLSSYNEQFF. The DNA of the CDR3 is TGTGCCAGCAGCTTAGTGGGGGCTAGCGGGGATTTAAGCTCCTACAATGAGCAGTTCTTC.

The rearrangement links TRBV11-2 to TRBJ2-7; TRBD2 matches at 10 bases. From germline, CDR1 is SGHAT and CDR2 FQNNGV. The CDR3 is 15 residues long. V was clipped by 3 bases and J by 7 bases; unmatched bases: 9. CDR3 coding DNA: TGTGCCAGCAGCTTCGGAGCGGGAGGGCCTGGGGAGCAGTACGTC. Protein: CASSFGAGGPGEQYV.

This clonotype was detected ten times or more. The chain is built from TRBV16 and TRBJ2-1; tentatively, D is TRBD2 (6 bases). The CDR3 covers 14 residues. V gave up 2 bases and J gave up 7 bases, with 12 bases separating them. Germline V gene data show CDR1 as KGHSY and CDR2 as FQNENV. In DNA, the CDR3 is TGTGCCAGCAGCCAAGACAATCGGGGGAATGAGCAGTTCTTC. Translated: CASSQDNRGNEQFF.

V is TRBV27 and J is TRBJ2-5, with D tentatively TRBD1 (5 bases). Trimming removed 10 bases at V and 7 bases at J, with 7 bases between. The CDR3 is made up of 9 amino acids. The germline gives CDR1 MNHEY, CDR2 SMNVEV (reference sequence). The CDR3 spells CATQGTQYF. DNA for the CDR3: TGTGCCACCCAGGGGACCCAGTACTTC.

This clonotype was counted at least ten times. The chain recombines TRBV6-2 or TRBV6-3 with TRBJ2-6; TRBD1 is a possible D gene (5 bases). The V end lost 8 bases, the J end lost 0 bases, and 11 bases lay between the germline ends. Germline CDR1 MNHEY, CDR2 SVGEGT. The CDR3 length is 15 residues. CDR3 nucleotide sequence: TGTGCCAGCGGAATCGACAGCTCTGGGGCCAACGTCCTGACTTTC. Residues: CASGIDSSGANVLTF.

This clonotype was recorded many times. In DNA form, the CDR3 reads TGTGCCAGCAGCACCGGGGGGAGCACAGATACGCAGTATTTT. Translation gives CASSTGGSTDTQYF. The chain couples TRBV6-1 to TRBJ2-3, with 7 nucleotides matching TRBD2. The CDR3 sequence is 14 residues long. The ends lost 6 bases at V and 0 bases at J; junction bases unmatched: 3. CDR1 and CDR2 from the germline V gene are MNHNS and SASEGT.

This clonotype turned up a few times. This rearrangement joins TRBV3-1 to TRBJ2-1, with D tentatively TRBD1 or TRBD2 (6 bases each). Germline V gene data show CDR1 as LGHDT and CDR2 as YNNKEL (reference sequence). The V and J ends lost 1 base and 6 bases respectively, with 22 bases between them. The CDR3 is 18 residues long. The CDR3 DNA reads TGTGCCAGCAGCCAAGCAGGGGCCCCGAGACTAGTTTCCAATGAGCAGTTCTTC. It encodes CASSQAGAPRLVSNEQFF.

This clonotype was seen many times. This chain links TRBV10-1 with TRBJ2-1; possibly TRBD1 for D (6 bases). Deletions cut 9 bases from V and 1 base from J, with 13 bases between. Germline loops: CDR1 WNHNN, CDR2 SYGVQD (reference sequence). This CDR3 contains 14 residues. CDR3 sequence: CASGLTGSYNEQFF. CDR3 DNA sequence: TGCGCCAGTGGATTGACAGGTTCCTACAATGAGCAGTTCTTC.